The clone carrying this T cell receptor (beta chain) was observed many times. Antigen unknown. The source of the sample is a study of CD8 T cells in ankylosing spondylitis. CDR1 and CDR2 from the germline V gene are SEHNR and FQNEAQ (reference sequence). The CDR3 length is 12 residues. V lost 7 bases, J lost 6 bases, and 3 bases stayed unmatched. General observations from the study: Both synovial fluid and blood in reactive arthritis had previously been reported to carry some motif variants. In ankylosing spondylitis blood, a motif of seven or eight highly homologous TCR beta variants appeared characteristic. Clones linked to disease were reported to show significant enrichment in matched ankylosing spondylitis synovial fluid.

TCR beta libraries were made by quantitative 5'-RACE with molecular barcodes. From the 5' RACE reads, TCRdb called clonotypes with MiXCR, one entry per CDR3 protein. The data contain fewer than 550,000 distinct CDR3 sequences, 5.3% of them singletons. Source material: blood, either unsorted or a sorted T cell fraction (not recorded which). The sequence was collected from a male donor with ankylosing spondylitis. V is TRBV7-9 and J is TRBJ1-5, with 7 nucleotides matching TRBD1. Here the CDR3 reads CASTDRVQPQHF. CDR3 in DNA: TGTGCCAGCACCGACAGGGTTCAGCCCCAGCATTTT.